This T cell receptor (beta chain) stems from a study of tumor-infiltrating lymphocytes in primary liver carcinoma. Study at large: The neoplasms were of stage T1-T3 N0M0, with dimensions of about 4.2 to 11 cm across. Each sample had roughly 3.65 to 8 million productive TCRbeta reads regardless of tissue type. Study outcomes and limitations: Paired tumor-adjacent and tumor-blood samples overlapped less than tumor region pairs did. It was observed that only about 8-24% of the top clones appeared in every one of the five tumor regions.

Taking roughly 20-32 mg of unsorted bulk tissue, the authors co-extracted RNA and DNA. In regard to this clonotype: Its antigen is currently unknown.

The input was about 500 ng total RNA; TCR beta cDNA was made from it with a constant-region primer. Libraries covering TCR beta were generated through three nested multiplex PCR rounds (using a slightly modified ARM-PCR). It was with TRBV1-TRBV30 forward primers and a C-beta reverse primer that the first two PCR rounds were run, at around 11 cycles each. TCRdb recomputed calls from the multiplex PCR reads with MiXCR, one row per CDR3 protein. The data contain 95,000 to 100,000 distinct CDR3 sequences, more than 65% of them singletons. The CDR3 has 15 amino acids. CDR1 is SGHRS and CDR2 is YFSETQ in the germline V gene.

This receptor was obtained from a woman between 55 and 75 years old with primary liver carcinoma and hepatitis B virus infection. The sample was liver tumor tissue from sampling region 2. The subset here: tumor region T2, inferior pole. This sequence joins TRBV5-1 and TRBJ2-1; a possible D gene is TRBD2 (6 bases). The CDR3 sequence: CASGLDAVPGYEQFF. As DNA, the CDR3 is TGCGCTAGCGGCTTGGATGCCGTCCCCGGTTATGAGCAGTTCTTC.